This T cell receptor beta chain appears in the sequencing data of a study of blood T cells in healthy people across ages. Findings of the study overall: Because sorting was not performed, PBMCs prevented conclusive naive versus antigen-experienced comparison.

A second PCR of 7 to 11 cycles used a sample-barcoded 5' primer and a J-beta primer mix. MiXCR, run by TCRdb on the 5' RACE reads, gives a single entry per CDR3 protein. The sample includes about 1.7 million distinct CDR3 sequences, over 25% of them seen just once. The ends were cut back, 3 bases at V and 9 bases at J, with 10 bases in the middle. Germline assignment: CDR1 KGHSH and CDR2 LQKENI. The CDR3 loop spans 12 amino acids. On this clonotype itself: Its specificity is unknown.

The J gene is TRBJ2-3, the V gene TRBV18; the D gene is possibly TRBD2 (5 bases). Sample: blood. The sequence was collected from a woman aged 25-40 years in good health. In DNA form, the CDR3 reads TGTGCCAGCTCACCGGGGAGAAAAACGCAGTATTTT. It specifies CASSPGRKTQYF.